The present entry profiles one T cell receptor beta chain with its context. The target antigen is unknown. V gave up 5 bases and J gave up 4 bases; unmatched junction bases: 10. Germline lookup yields CDR1 SGHVS and CDR2 FQNEAQ. The CDR3 contains 16 residues. The entry originates in a study of cytomegalovirus exposure and HLA in healthy donors. At the level of the study: Unique TCRs numbering roughly 85 million, obtained from HLA-typed donors, made up an early data release.

With 60 Vbeta and 13 Jbeta primers, the PCR was carried out. The table came from immunoSEQ multiplex PCR; TCRdb's copy has only in-frame clones and leaves some out. This listing includes some 84,000 clones. The study, taken as a whole, reports: A later analysis linked a missense DCLRE1C variant to TCR beta V- and J-gene trimming.

The sample consisted of PBMCs. The chain employs TRBV7-8 and TRBJ1-1, with TRBD1 identical over 10 bases. This receptor was obtained from a man aged 50 or older in good health and CMV-seronegative. The CDR3 nucleotides read TGTGCCAGCAGCGAAGGGACAGGGGTCTCGAGCACTGAAGCTTTCTTT. Its translation: CASSEGTGVSSTEAFF.